These 28 T cell receptor beta chains were all obtained from the same sample, sequenced in a study of shared clonotypes between healthy human individuals. Profiled with immunoSEQ multiplex PCR; TCRdb holds only in-frame clones, not every one. This sample yields about 980,000 clones, of which over 60% are seen a single time; approximately 1.5% belongs to the top ten. Sequencing input: memory CD4+ T cells sorted from blood. The sample's subset: CD45RA-negative fraction. The receptors stem from a man between 18 and 35 years old in good health.

The gene calls are TRBV6-1 and TRBJ2-3, with D unresolved. The CDR3 covers 15 residues. Germline CDR1 reads MNHNS; CDR2 reads SASEGT. V was clipped by 4 bases and J by 0 bases, with 11 bases between them. In DNA form, the CDR3 reads TGTGCCAGCAGTGTACAGATATTTAGCACAGATACGCAGTATTTT. This gives the protein CASSVQIFSTDTQYF.

The genes are TRBV6-5 and TRBJ1-1; 8 positions match TRBD1. Germline lookup yields CDR1 MNHEY and CDR2 SVGAGI. V was clipped by 6 bases and J by 5 bases; unmatched bases: 8. The CDR3 extends over 14 amino acids. CDR3 residues: CASRRRTGSTEAFF. CDR3 coding DNA: TGTGCCAGCAGACGCCGGACAGGGAGTACTGAAGCTTTCTTT.

The rearrangement joins TRBV28 to TRBJ2-7; 9 bases map to TRBD2. CDR3 size: 15 residues. Germline values: CDR1 MDHEN, CDR2 SYDVKM. V was clipped by 1 base and J by 5 bases; unmatched bases: 6. CDR3 nucleotides: TGTGCCAGCAGTTTATCAACGAGCGGGGGGAACGAGCAGTACTTC. Amino acid sequence: CASSLSTSGGNEQYF.

This clone was counted a few times. The chain recombines TRBV13 with TRBJ2-3; 9 bases line up with TRBD2. V lost 2 bases and J lost 4; bases outside the gene matches: 7. CDR3 length: 16 residues. The germline V gene has CDR1 PRHDT and CDR2 FYEKMQ (reference sequence). The CDR3 spells CASSLWRGGPADTQYF. The CDR3 region has the DNA TGTGCCAGCAGCTTATGGCGGGGGGGGCCGGCAGATACGCAGTATTTT.

V is TRBV6-5 and J is TRBJ2-2; D not resolved. V gave up 5 bases and J gave up 2 bases, with 3 bases separating them. CDR3 length: 12 residues. Germline CDR1 reads MNHEY; CDR2 reads SVGAGI. CDR3 DNA sequence: TGTGCCAGCAGTACCAACACCGGGGAGCTGTTTTTT. This translates into CASSTNTGELFF.

The chain links TRBV6-5 to TRBJ2-5, with D unresolved. Per the germline V gene, CDR1 is MNHEY and CDR2 is SVGAGI. The CDR3 is 12 residues long. Trimming took 3 bases from V and 3 from J, leaving 5 bases between them. DNA of the CDR3: TGTGCCAGCAGTTATGGGGAAGAGACCCAGTACTTC. It translates to CASSYGEETQYF.

The J gene is TRBJ2-5, the V gene TRBV6-5; 8 nucleotides agree with TRBD2. V lost 4 bases and J lost 1; bases outside the gene matches: 5. Germline CDR1 reads MNHEY; CDR2 reads SVGAGI. This CDR3 has 15 residues. CDR3 region: CASSSLRGVQETQYF. CDR3 DNA: TGTGCCAGCAGTTCTTTGCGGGGGGTCCAAGAGACCCAGTACTTC.

The CDR3 reads CASSRTEGSSGNTIYF. CDR3 in DNA: TGTGCCAGCAGTCGGACAGAGGGCTCCTCTGGAAACACCATATATTTT. This rearrangement joins TRBV7-9 to TRBJ1-3, with D possibly being TRBD1 (6 bases). V was shortened by 6 bases and J by 0 bases, with 15 bases between the two germline ends. The CDR3 is made up of 16 amino acids. CDR1 and CDR2 (germline): SEHNR, FQNEAQ (reference sequence).

This clone was observed once. J is TRBJ2-2 and V is TRBV6-1; D is perhaps TRBD1 (5 bases). This CDR3 comprises 15 residues. V was clipped by 6 bases and J by 1 base, with 12 bases between them. CDR1 is MNHNS, CDR2 SASEGT, per germline. The CDR3 region is CASRKAGMNTGELFF. DNA for the CDR3: TGTGCCAGCAGGAAAGCAGGGATGAACACCGGGGAGCTGTTTTTT.

This clone has a single count. Here the CDR3 reads CASSLGGVGQETQYF. For the CDR3, the DNA is TGTGCCAGCAGCTTGGGCGGGGTCGGCCAAGAGACCCAGTACTTC. The chain carries TRBV11-2 and TRBJ2-5, with a possible D match to TRBD2 (6 bases). The CDR3 consists of 15 residues. V gave up 3 bases and J gave up 1 base, with 12 bases separating them. Looked up from germline, CDR1 is SGHAT and CDR2 is FQNNGV.

The gene calls are TRBV5-1 and TRBJ2-7; D call uncertain. The CDR3 consists of 12 residues. Trimming took off 4 bases at V and 5 bases at J, with 10 bases between the two ends. Germline CDR1 and CDR2: SGHRS and YFSETQ. CDR3 nucleotides: TGCGCCAGCAGCCCCTACATGAACGAGCAGTACTTC. It encodes CASSPYMNEQYF.

There are a few counts of this clone. The rearrangement uses TRBV29-1 and TRBJ1-1, with D unresolved. The CDR3 covers 13 residues. Per germline, CDR1 SQVTM and CDR2 ANQGSEA. Deletions cut 3 bases from V and 2 bases from J, with 10 bases between. Written as DNA, the CDR3 is TGCAGCGTTGAGGGTCGATACAACACTGAAGCTTTCTTT. This sequence encodes CSVEGRYNTEAFF. The full variable domain, in which reference TRBV29-1 and TRBJ1-1 provide the parts outside the CDR3, is SAVISQKPSRDICQRGTSLTIQCQVDSQVTMMFWYRQQPGQSLTLIATANQGSEATYESGFVIDKFPISRPNLTFSTLTVSNMSPEDSSIYLCSVEGRYNTEAFFGQGTRLTVV.

The rearrangement uses TRBV6-5 and TRBJ2-7; a weak D match, TRBD1 (5 bases). V was pared by 6 bases and J by 2 bases, with 8 bases between. CDR1 is MNHEY, CDR2 SVGAGI, per germline. CDR3 length equals 12 residues. CDR3 sequence (DNA): TGTGCCAGCAGGACAGACGCCTACGAGCAGTACTTC. Its protein product is CASRTDAYEQYF.

The J gene is TRBJ2-1, the V gene TRBV4-3; D is possibly TRBD2 (6 bases). Germline V CDR1 and CDR2: LGHNA, YSLEER. Deletions cut 2 bases from V and 6 bases from J, with 14 bases between. CDR3 length: 15 residues. As DNA, the CDR3 is TGCGCCAGCAGCCAAACCCCTTCGACTAGCAATGAGCAGTTCTTC. Its protein is CASSQTPSTSNEQFF.

The chain employs TRBV11-3 and TRBJ1-1, with D possibly matching TRBD1 (6 bases). The CDR3 consists of 15 residues. Trimming shortened V by 1 base and J by 9 bases, and 18 bases separated the two germline ends. The germline CDR1 and CDR2 sequences are SGHNT and YENEEA. DNA of the CDR3: TGTGCCAGCAGCTTAGTTGGGGGCACAGGTCTGCAAGCTTTCTTT. Translated: CASSLVGGTGLQAFF.

This clone was observed once. The rearrangement uses TRBV5-1 and TRBJ2-2; the match to TRBD1 covers 9 bases. Trimming took 3 bases from V and 8 from J; bases not matched to a gene: 5. CDR3 size: 14 residues. Germline loops: CDR1 SGHRS, CDR2 YFSETQ. CDR3 sequence: CASSSPGTGGELFF. DNA of the CDR3: TGCGCCAGCAGCTCCCCCGGGACAGGGGGGGAGCTGTTTTTT. The variable domain in full, with the rest retrieved from reference TRBV5-1 and TRBJ2-2, is KAGVTQTPRYLIKTRGQQVTLSCSPISGHRSVSWYQQTPGQGLQFLFEYFSETQRNKGNFPGRFSGRQFSNSRSEMNVSTLELGDSALYLCASSSPGTGGELFFGEGSRLTVL.

The rearrangement links TRBV18 to TRBJ2-2; D might be TRBD2 (7 bases). Germline assignment: CDR1 KGHSH and CDR2 LQKENI. This CDR3 has 16 amino acids. The V end was cut by 2 bases, the J end by 3 bases, with 13 bases between. In DNA, the CDR3 is TGTGCCAGCTCACCAAGTCCGGGGGGCGACACCGGGGAGCTGTTTTTT. As protein: CASSPSPGGDTGELFF. Full variable domain (remainder filled in from reference TRBV18 and TRBJ2-2): NAGVMQNPRHLVRRRGQEARLRCSPMKGHSHVYWYRQLPEEGLKFMVYLQKENIIDESGMPKERFSAEFPKEGPSILRIQQVVRGDSAAYFCASSPSPGGDTGELFFGEGSRLTVL.

This clone was counted a few times. The J gene is TRBJ1-2, the V gene TRBV5-6; TRBD1 matches 7 bases. This CDR3 region has 15 residues. The V gene end was trimmed by 0 bases and the J gene end by 2 bases; junction bases not matched to a gene: 4. Germline V gene lookup returns CDR1 SGHDT and CDR2 YYEEEE. The CDR3 nucleotides read TGTGCCAGCAGCTTGGCCGGGACAGAAAACTATGGCTACACCTTC. It translates to CASSLAGTENYGYTF.

This chain joins TRBV4-3 and TRBJ2-1, with a tentative D call TRBD2 (5 bases). Germline CDR1 is LGHNA and CDR2 is YSLEER. The length of the CDR3 is 14 residues. V lost 4 bases, J lost 7 bases, and 14 bases lay in between. The chain's CDR3 is CASSPDSSLNEQFF. CDR3 sequence (DNA): TGCGCCAGCAGCCCGGATTCTAGCCTGAATGAGCAGTTCTTC.

This chain connects TRBV5-4 to TRBJ2-3; D not resolved. Germline CDR1 SGHNT, CDR2 YYREEE (reference sequence). V was shortened by 1 base and J by 1 base, with 16 bases between the two germline ends. The CDR3 length is 17 residues. CDR3 amino acids: CASSLRQILGGTDTQYF. In nucleotides, the CDR3 is TGTGCCAGCAGCTTGCGGCAAATCTTAGGTGGCACAGATACGCAGTATTTT. The variable domain in full, with the rest retrieved from reference TRBV5-4 and TRBJ2-3, is ETGVTQSPTHLIKTRGQQVTLRCSSQSGHNTVSWYQQALGQGPQFIFQYYREEENGRGNFPPRFSGLQFPNYSSELNVNALELDDSALYLCASSLRQILGGTDTQYFGPGTRLTVL.

The chain couples TRBV6-5 to TRBJ2-3, with D tentatively TRBD1 or TRBD2 (5 bases each). The CDR3 contains 15 residues. Trimming removed 0 bases at V and 5 bases at J, with 12 bases between. In germline, CDR1 is MNHEY, CDR2 SVGAGI. The CDR3, as DNA: TGTGCCAGCAGTTACTCGTGGGGGACGGAAGATACGCAGTATTTT. Translation gives CASSYSWGTEDTQYF.

J is TRBJ2-7 and V is TRBV27, with 10 bases lining up with TRBD1. The CDR3 sequence is 14 residues long. The V gene end was trimmed by 6 bases and the J gene end by 2 bases; junction bases not matched to a gene: 4. The germline gives CDR1 MNHEY, CDR2 SMNVEV (reference sequence). The CDR3 DNA reads as TGTGCCAGCAGACGAGGGACAGGGGCCTACGAGCAGTACTTC. Translating it yields CASRRGTGAYEQYF.

Notes on this clone: The same CDR3 also results from other DNA sequences found in this sample. The chain employs TRBV2 and TRBJ2-7; D perhaps matches TRBD2 (6 bases). The germline V and J ends were trimmed by 4 bases and 4 bases, with 14 bases remaining between them. Germline CDR1 reads SNHLY; CDR2 reads FYNNEI. The CDR3 runs 14 residues. CDR3 sequence reads: CASSVGPEGYEQYF. CDR3 nucleotide sequence: TGTGCCAGCAGTGTCGGACCGGAGGGGTACGAGCAGTACTTC.

V gene TRBV2 combines with J gene TRBJ1-3; maybe TRBD1 (5 bases). The CDR3 has 14 residues. V gave up 7 bases and J gave up 0 bases, with 10 bases separating them. The germline V gene encodes CDR1 SNHLY and CDR2 FYNNEI. CDR3 region: CASKTGFSGNTIYF. CDR3 nucleotide sequence: TGTGCCAGCAAAACAGGATTCTCTGGAAACACCATATATTTT.

V gene TRBV28 combines with J gene TRBJ2-2, with 9 bases aligning to TRBD1. This CDR3 has 16 amino acids. CDR1 is MDHEN and CDR2 is SYDVKM in the germline V gene. The trim removed 6 bases at V and 6 bases at J, leaving 11 bases unmatched. CDR3 coding DNA: TGTGCCAGCAGACCTCCGGGACAGGGTAGCGCCGGGGAGCTGTTTTTT. Translation gives CASRPPGQGSAGELFF.

This chain's CDR3 is CASSEDGGNEQFF. The CDR3 nucleotides read TGTGCCAGCAGTGAAGACGGGGGGAATGAGCAGTTCTTC. The rearrangement uses TRBV2 and TRBJ2-1, with TRBD2 matching 7 bases. V shed 1 base and J 7 bases; nucleotides not matched to a gene: 1. The CDR3 contains 13 residues. Germline assignment: CDR1 SNHLY and CDR2 FYNNEI.

The chain carries TRBV7-2 and TRBJ1-5; TRBD1 agrees at 8 bases. With V trimmed by 5 bases and J by 3 bases, 6 bases remained unmatched. This CDR3 spans 15 amino acids. From germline, CDR1 is SGHTA and CDR2 FQGNSA. CDR3 DNA: TGTGCCAGCAGCCCTCTGACAGGGGCCAATCAGCCCCAGCATTTT. Its protein product is CASSPLTGANQPQHF.

The chain employs TRBV7-2 and TRBJ2-1; D might be TRBD2 (6 bases). The germline V and J ends were trimmed by 7 bases and 2 bases, with 21 bases remaining between them. Germline loops: CDR1 SGHTA, CDR2 FQGNSA. The CDR3 length is 17 residues. The CDR3 loop is CASIDNLASSPYNEQFF. DNA for the CDR3: TGTGCCAGCATCGATAATCTAGCGAGTAGCCCCTACAATGAGCAGTTCTTC.